This T cell receptor beta chain was sequenced in a study of persistence of HIV-infected CD4 T cells. Whole-study results and caveats: TCRbeta richness was lower in CMV- and Gag-responding cells than in anti-CD3/anti-CD28-responding cells.

The immunoSEQ assay was version 4, run in survey mode. Only in-frame clones appear in the TCRdb table, and some are missing; sequencing was by immunoSEQ multiplex PCR. The profile covers tens of thousands of clones, with around 89% appearing a single time and roughly 0.46% taken by the ten largest. Nonspecific anti-CD3/anti-CD28 bead stimulation represents the broad CD4+ T cell repertoire. Sorting of responding CD4+ T cells relied on upregulated CD40 ligand together with CD69. Suppressive ART was started during chronic HIV-1 infection in these adults. PBMCs were depleted of CD8+ T cells before stimulation. Germline loops: CDR1 SGHTA, CDR2 FQGNSA. The CDR3 is 14 amino acids. The V gene lost 1 base and the J gene lost 1 base, with 8 bases spanning the gap. As to this clone: The antigen is not known.

The material was CD4+ T cells sorted from PBMCs after approximately 19-hour stimulation, obtained from a patient who received antiretroviral therapy. This receptor was obtained from an adult woman with HIV who was CMV-seropositive. The rearrangement joins TRBV7-2 to TRBJ2-7; D is possibly TRBD1 or TRBD2 (5 bases each). DNA for the CDR3: TGTGCCAGCAGCTTAGGTGGGGGATCCTACGAGCAGTACGTC. Its translation is CASSLGGGSYEQYV.